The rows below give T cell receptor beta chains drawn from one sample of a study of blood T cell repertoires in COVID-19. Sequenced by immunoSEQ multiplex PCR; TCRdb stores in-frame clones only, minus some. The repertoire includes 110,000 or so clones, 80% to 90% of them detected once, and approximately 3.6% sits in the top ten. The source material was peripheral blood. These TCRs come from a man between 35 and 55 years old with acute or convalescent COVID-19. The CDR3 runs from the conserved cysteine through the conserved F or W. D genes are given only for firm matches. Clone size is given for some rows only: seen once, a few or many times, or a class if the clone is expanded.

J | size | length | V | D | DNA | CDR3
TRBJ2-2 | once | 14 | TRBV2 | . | TGTGCCAGCAAATGGGCGGGCCACACCGGGGAGCTGTTTTTT | CASKWAGHTGELFF
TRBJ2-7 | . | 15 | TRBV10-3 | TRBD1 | TGTGCCATCAGTGTCCTCGGGACAGGCTCTTACGAGCAGTACTTC | CAISVLGTGSYEQYF
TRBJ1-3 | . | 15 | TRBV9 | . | TGTGCCAGCAGCGTTATGGGTGCGGCTGGAAACACCATATATTTT | CASSVMGAAGNTIYF
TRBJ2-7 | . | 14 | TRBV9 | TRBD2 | TGTGCCAGCAGCCCAGTAGCGGGGGATTACGAGCAGTACTTC | CASSPVAGDYEQYF
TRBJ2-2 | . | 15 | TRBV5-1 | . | TGCGCCAGCAGCTTTATAGAGGAGTACACCGGGGAGCTGTTTTTT | CASSFIEEYTGELFF
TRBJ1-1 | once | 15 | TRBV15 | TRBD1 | TGTGCCACCAGCAGAGAGGACAGGGGGGACACTGAAGCTTTCTTT | CATSREDRGDTEAFF
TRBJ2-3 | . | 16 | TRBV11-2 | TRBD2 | TGTGCCAGCAGCTTAGCCCTTCTAGCGGGTACAGATACGCAGTATTTT | CASSLALLAGTDTQYF
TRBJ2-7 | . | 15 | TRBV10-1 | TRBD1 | TGCGCCAGCAGTGAACCGGGACAGGGGTTAAACGAGCAGTACTTC | CASSEPGQGLNEQYF
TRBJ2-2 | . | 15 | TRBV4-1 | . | TGCGCCAGCAGCCAGTTTGCGGCGAACACCGGGGAGCTGTTTTTT | CASSQFAANTGELFF
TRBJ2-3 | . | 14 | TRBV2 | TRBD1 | TGTGCCAGCCGAGGACAGGGGGGGGAGGATACGCAGTATTTT | CASRGQGGEDTQYF
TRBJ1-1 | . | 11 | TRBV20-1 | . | TGCAGTGCTATAGTGAACACTGAAGCTTTCTTT | CSAIVNTEAFF
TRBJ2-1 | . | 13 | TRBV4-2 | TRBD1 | TGTGCCAGCAGCCCGGGACAGGGGGATGAGCAGTTCTTC | CASSPGQGDEQFF
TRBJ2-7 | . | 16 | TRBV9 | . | TGTGCCAGCAGCGTAAGGTCAGGATCTAACTCCTACGAGCAGTACTTC | CASSVRSGSNSYEQYF
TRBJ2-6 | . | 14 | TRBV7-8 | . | TGTGCCAGCAGCTTAGACACTGGGGCCAACGTCCTGACTTTC | CASSLDTGANVLTF
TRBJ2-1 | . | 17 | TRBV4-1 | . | TGCGCCAGCAGCCAACTAAGCGGGCCCGGGCTGGACAATGAGCAGTTCTTC | CASSQLSGPGLDNEQFF
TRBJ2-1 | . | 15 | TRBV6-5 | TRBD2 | TGTGCCAGCAGCCTTATAGCGGGGGGGCGGGATGAGCAGTTCTTC | CASSLIAGGRDEQFF
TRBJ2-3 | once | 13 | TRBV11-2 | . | TGTGCCAGCAGCCCGACAGGCTTAGATACGCAGTATTTT | CASSPTGLDTQYF
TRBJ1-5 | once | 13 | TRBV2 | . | TGTGCCAGCACCCCGGAGAGGAGTCAGCCCCAGCATTTT | CASTPERSQPQHF
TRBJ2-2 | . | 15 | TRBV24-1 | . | TGTGCCACCAGTGACCCGACTTACTACACCGGGGAGCTGTTTTTT | CATSDPTYYTGELFF
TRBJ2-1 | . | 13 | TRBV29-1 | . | TGCAGCGTTGGTGGGGGGTCCTACAATGAGCAGTTCTTC | CSVGGGSYNEQFF
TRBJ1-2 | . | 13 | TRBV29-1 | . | TGCAGCGTCGGGGGGGGACCTAACTATGGCTACACCTTC | CSVGGGPNYGYTF
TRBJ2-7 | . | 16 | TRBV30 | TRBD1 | TGTGCCTGGAGTTCCATCGGGACAGGGGGGTCCTACGAGCAGTACTTC | CAWSSIGTGGSYEQYF
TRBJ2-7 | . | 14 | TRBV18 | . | TGTGCCAGCTCAGTTCAGAGAGGGGGTGGCGAGCAGTACTTC | CASSVQRGGGEQYF
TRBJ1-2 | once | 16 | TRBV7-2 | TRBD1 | TGTGCCAGCAGCTTAGCGCTTGGGACAGGGGGCTATGGCTACACCTTC | CASSLALGTGGYGYTF
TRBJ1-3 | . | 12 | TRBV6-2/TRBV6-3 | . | TGTGCCAGCAGTTACCCCTCCCCCACCATATATTTT | CASSYPSPTIYF
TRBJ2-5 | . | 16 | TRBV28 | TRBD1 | TGTGCCAGCAGCGTAACCGGACAGGGGGCATCGGAGACCCAGTACTTC | CASSVTGQGASETQYF
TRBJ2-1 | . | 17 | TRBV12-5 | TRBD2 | TGTGCTAGTGGTCCCGGACTAGCGGGGGGACCTTCGGATGAGCAGTTCTTC | CASGPGLAGGPSDEQFF
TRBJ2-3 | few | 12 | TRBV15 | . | TGTGCCACCAGCATCTATCTCACGACGCAGTATTTT | CATSIYLTTQYF
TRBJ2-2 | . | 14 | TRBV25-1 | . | TGTGCCAGCAGTGAACAACTAGGGTCCGGGGAGCTGTTTTTT | CASSEQLGSGELFF
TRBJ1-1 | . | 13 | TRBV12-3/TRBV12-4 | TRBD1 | TGTGCCAGCATACAGGGGGCGCGGACTGAAGCTTTCTTT | CASIQGARTEAFF
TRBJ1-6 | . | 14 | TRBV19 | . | TGTGCCAGTAGGGACGAGACAGGAAAGTCACCCCTCCACTTT | CASRDETGKSPLHF
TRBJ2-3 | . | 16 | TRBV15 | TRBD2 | TGTGCCACCAGCGAGGGCCGCGGGGGGGCCGCAGATACGCAGTATTTT | CATSEGRGGAADTQYF
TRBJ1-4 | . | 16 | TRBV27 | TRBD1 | TGTGCCAGACCTACAGGGGGCACCGGTGTTAATGAAAAACTGTTTTTT | CARPTGGTGVNEKLFF
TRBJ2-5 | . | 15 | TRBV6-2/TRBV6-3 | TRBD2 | TGTGCCAGCAGTTCCTGGCGGGGGGGAGGAGAGACCCAGTACTTC | CASSSWRGGGETQYF
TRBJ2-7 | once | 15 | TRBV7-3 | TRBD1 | TGTGCCAGCAGTCCACCGGGACAGGACTTTTACGAGCAGTACTTC | CASSPPGQDFYEQYF
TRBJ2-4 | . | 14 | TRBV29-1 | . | TGCAGCGTTGAACTGGAAAGCAAACCGGGAATGCAGTACTTC | CSVELESKPGMQYF
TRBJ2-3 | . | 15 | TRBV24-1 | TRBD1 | TGTGCCATCTCTCCGGGACAGGGGAGAACAGATACGCAGTATTTT | CAISPGQGRTDTQYF
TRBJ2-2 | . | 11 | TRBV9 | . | TGTGCCAGCAGCGCGCGCCGGGAGCTGTTTTTT | CASSARRELFF
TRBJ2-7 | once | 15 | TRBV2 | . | TGTGCCAGCAGTGCGGCGCGACGGGGAAACTACGAGCAGTACTTC | CASSAARRGNYEQYF
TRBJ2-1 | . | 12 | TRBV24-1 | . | TGTGCCACCAGTGACACCCGAGAGGAGCAGTTCTTC | CATSDTREEQFF
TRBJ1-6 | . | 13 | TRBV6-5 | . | TGTGCCAGCAGTTACTCGAAGGCGCGGCCCCTCCACTTT | CASSYSKARPLHF